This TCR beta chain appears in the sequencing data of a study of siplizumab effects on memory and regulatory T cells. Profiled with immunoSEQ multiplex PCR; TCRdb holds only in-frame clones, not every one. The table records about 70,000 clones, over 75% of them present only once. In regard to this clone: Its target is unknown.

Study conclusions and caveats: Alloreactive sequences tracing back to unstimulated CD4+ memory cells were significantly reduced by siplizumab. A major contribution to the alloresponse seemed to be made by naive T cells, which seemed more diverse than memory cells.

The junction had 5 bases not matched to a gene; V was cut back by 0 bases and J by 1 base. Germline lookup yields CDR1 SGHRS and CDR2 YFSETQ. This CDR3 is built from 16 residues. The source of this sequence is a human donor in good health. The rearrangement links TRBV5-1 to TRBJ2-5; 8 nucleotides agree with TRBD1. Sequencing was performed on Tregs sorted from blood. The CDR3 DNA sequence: TGCGCCAGCAGCTTGGGGACAGGGTATTTCCAAGAGACCCAGTACTTC. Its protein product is CASSLGTGYFQETQYF.